This is a list of T cell receptor beta chains from one sample in a study of T cells in Graves' hyperthyroidism and ophthalmopathy. TCRdb reprocessed the multiplex PCR reads with MiXCR, giving one entry per CDR3 protein. Of more than 550,000 distinct CDR3 sequences in the sample, around 20% were seen once. The sample was blood. The receptor set was obtained from a woman between 50 and 59 years old with Graves' hyperthyroidism that later progressed to Graves' ophthalmopathy. Each CDR3 is given with its conserved first and last residue. Fields, in order: V gene, clone size, J gene, D gene, CDR3 length, CDR3 protein, CDR3 DNA. A D gene is named only where the DNA matches it firmly. Clone size is not always given. Where it is, it says once, few, many or a class for expanded clones.

v_gene: TRBV3-1
abundance: many
j_gene: TRBJ1-2
d_gene: TRBD1
len: 12
CDR3aa: CASSQIQGGYTF
CDR3nt: TGTGCCAGCAGCCAAATACAGGGGGGCTACACCTTC

v_gene: TRBV10-3
abundance: many
j_gene: TRBJ1-2
d_gene: TRBD1
len: 12
CDR3aa: CAISGDSYGYTF
CDR3nt: TGTGCCATCAGTGGGGACAGCTATGGCTACACCTTC

v_gene: TRBV20-1
abundance: many
j_gene: TRBJ2-3
d_gene: NA
len: 13
CDR3aa: CSARRLLGDTQYF
CDR3nt: TGCAGTGCTAGGAGGCTCCTCGGGGATACGCAGTATTTT

v_gene: TRBV2
abundance: many
j_gene: TRBJ2-7
d_gene: NA
len: 15
CDR3aa: CASKKDSPRPYEQYF
CDR3nt: TGTGCCAGCAAAAAGGACAGTCCAAGACCCTACGAGCAGTACTTC

v_gene: TRBV7-2
abundance: few
j_gene: TRBJ1-1
d_gene: NA
len: 15
CDR3aa: CASSLVGAGNTEAFF
CDR3nt: TGTGCCAGCAGCTTAGTGGGCGCCGGGAACACTGAAGCTTTCTTT

v_gene: TRBV6-6
abundance: NA
j_gene: TRBJ2-5
d_gene: TRBD2
len: 16
CDR3aa: CASSSVLAGGQETQYF
CDR3nt: TGTGCCAGCAGCTCCGTACTAGCGGGGGGCCAAGAGACCCAGTACTTC

v_gene: TRBV28
abundance: NA
j_gene: TRBJ1-5
d_gene: NA
len: 14
CDR3aa: CASSRFGRDQPQHF
CDR3nt: TGTGCCAGCAGTCGCTTTGGAAGGGATCAGCCCCAGCATTTT

v_gene: TRBV5-1
abundance: NA
j_gene: TRBJ1-1
d_gene: NA
len: 15
CDR3aa: CASSITGTGASEAFF
CDR3nt: TGCGCCAGCAGCATCACCGGGACGGGGGCTTCTGAAGCTTTCTTT

v_gene: TRBV3-1
abundance: many
j_gene: TRBJ2-5
d_gene: NA
len: 15
CDR3aa: CASSQDAPPRETQYF
CDR3nt: TGTGCCAGCAGCCAAGATGCCCCGCCCCGAGAGACCCAGTACTTC

v_gene: TRBV6-1
abundance: many
j_gene: TRBJ1-2
d_gene: TRBD1
len: 13
CDR3aa: CASSYRTGGGYTF
CDR3nt: TGTGCCAGCAGTTACCGGACAGGGGGAGGCTACACCTTC

v_gene: TRBV20-1
abundance: many
j_gene: TRBJ1-5
d_gene: TRBD1
len: 18
CDR3aa: CSAETGTGGSVTGQPQHF
CDR3nt: TGCAGTGCTGAAACCGGGACAGGGGGCTCGGTGACGGGTCAGCCCCAGCATTTT

v_gene: TRBV29-1
abundance: NA
j_gene: TRBJ1-2
d_gene: NA
len: 13
CDR3aa: CSVEPQEGHGYTF
CDR3nt: TGCAGCGTTGAGCCACAGGAGGGCCATGGCTACACCTTC

v_gene: TRBV24-1
abundance: NA
j_gene: TRBJ2-2
d_gene: NA
len: 15
CDR3aa: CATSDLVVNTGELFF
CDR3nt: TGTGCCACCAGTGATTTGGTGGTGAACACCGGGGAGCTGTTTTTT

v_gene: TRBV10-3
abundance: many
j_gene: TRBJ2-7
d_gene: NA
len: 15
CDR3aa: CAISESGRETYEQYF
CDR3nt: TGTGCCATCAGTGAGAGCGGCAGGGAAACCTACGAGCAGTACTTC

v_gene: TRBV11-2
abundance: many
j_gene: TRBJ1-1
d_gene: NA
len: 14
CDR3aa: CASSLGQVYTEAFF
CDR3nt: TGTGCCAGCAGCTTAGGGCAGGTGTACACTGAAGCTTTCTTT

v_gene: TRBV24-1
abundance: NA
j_gene: TRBJ2-3
d_gene: NA
len: 14
CDR3aa: CATSAPWAADTQYF
CDR3nt: TGTGCCACCAGTGCTCCCTGGGCAGCAGATACGCAGTATTTT

v_gene: TRBV7-8
abundance: few
j_gene: TRBJ2-7
d_gene: NA
len: 14
CDR3aa: CASSLGGPVYEQYF
CDR3nt: TGTGCCAGCAGCTTAGGGGGACCGGTGTACGAGCAGTACTTC

v_gene: TRBV11-2
abundance: many
j_gene: TRBJ1-1
d_gene: NA
len: 13
CDR3aa: CASSLRGRTEAFF
CDR3nt: TGTGCCAGCAGCTTACGCGGAAGGACTGAAGCTTTCTTT

v_gene: TRBV7-2
abundance: NA
j_gene: TRBJ2-1
d_gene: NA
len: 14
CDR3aa: CASSLGWGLNEQFF
CDR3nt: TGTGCCAGCAGCTTAGGATGGGGTCTCAATGAGCAGTTCTTC

v_gene: TRBV20-1
abundance: NA
j_gene: TRBJ1-2
d_gene: NA
len: 13
CDR3aa: CSASVRTHYGYTF
CDR3nt: TGCAGTGCTAGTGTACGAACGCACTATGGCTACACCTTC

v_gene: TRBV11-3
abundance: many
j_gene: TRBJ2-2
d_gene: TRBD1
len: 15
CDR3aa: CASSPTGAGTGELFF
CDR3nt: TGTGCCAGCAGCCCGACAGGGGCGGGGACCGGGGAGCTGTTTTTT

v_gene: TRBV3-1
abundance: many
j_gene: TRBJ1-1
d_gene: NA
len: 12
CDR3aa: CASRDGNTEAFF
CDR3nt: TGTGCCAGCCGGGACGGGAACACTGAAGCTTTCTTT

v_gene: TRBV20-1
abundance: many
j_gene: TRBJ2-3
d_gene: TRBD2
len: 16
CDR3aa: CSAPQGLAGGTDTQYF
CDR3nt: TGCAGTGCTCCTCAAGGACTAGCGGGGGGCACAGATACGCAGTATTTT

v_gene: TRBV6-1
abundance: many
j_gene: TRBJ1-1
d_gene: TRBD1
len: 17
CDR3aa: CASSEIGWGTANTEAFF
CDR3nt: TGTGCCAGCAGTGAAATCGGGTGGGGGACAGCGAACACTGAAGCTTTCTTT

v_gene: TRBV27
abundance: few
j_gene: TRBJ1-2
d_gene: TRBD1
len: 18
CDR3aa: CASSLRGGGRGRRSGYTF
CDR3nt: TGTGCCAGCAGTTTAAGGGGTGGGGGAAGGGGGCGCAGGAGTGGCTACACCTTC

v_gene: TRBV27
abundance: few
j_gene: TRBJ1-5
d_gene: NA
len: 15
CDR3aa: CASSTLGEGGQPQHF
CDR3nt: TGTGCCAGCAGCACACTAGGGGAGGGGGGTCAGCCCCAGCATTTT

v_gene: TRBV6-1
abundance: NA
j_gene: TRBJ2-1
d_gene: TRBD2
len: 16
CDR3aa: CASSVRQRGSYNEQFF
CDR3nt: TGTGCCAGCAGTGTCCGGCAGCGGGGCTCCTACAATGAGCAGTTCTTC

v_gene: TRBV3-1
abundance: few
j_gene: TRBJ1-2
d_gene: NA
len: 16
CDR3aa: CASSHSTPSPTYGYTF
CDR3nt: TGTGCCAGCAGCCACTCGACCCCATCCCCCACCTATGGCTACACCTTC

v_gene: TRBV6-1
abundance: NA
j_gene: TRBJ2-4
d_gene: NA
len: 14
CDR3aa: CASSDAGGRNIQYF
CDR3nt: TGTGCCAGCAGTGATGCTGGGGGGCGCAACATTCAGTACTTC

v_gene: TRBV5-8
abundance: many
j_gene: TRBJ2-7
d_gene: NA
len: 14
CDR3aa: CASTKGTRNYEQYF
CDR3nt: TGTGCCAGCACCAAAGGGACAAGGAATTACGAGCAGTACTTC

v_gene: TRBV3-1
abundance: many
j_gene: TRBJ1-2
d_gene: TRBD1
len: 15
CDR3aa: CASSQAPGTGDGYTF
CDR3nt: TGTGCCAGCAGCCAAGCACCCGGGACAGGGGATGGCTACACCTTC

v_gene: TRBV5-5
abundance: few
j_gene: TRBJ2-4
d_gene: TRBD1
len: 16
CDR3aa: CASSLGTGRAKNIQYF
CDR3nt: TGCGCCAGCAGCTTGGGGACAGGGAGGGCCAAAAACATTCAGTACTTC

v_gene: TRBV19
abundance: NA
j_gene: TRBJ1-2
d_gene: NA
len: 13
CDR3aa: CAVRVDSNYGYTF
CDR3nt: TGTGCCGTACGGGTGGATAGTAATTATGGCTACACCTTC

v_gene: TRBV20-1
abundance: many
j_gene: TRBJ2-7
d_gene: NA
len: 11
CDR3aa: CSAPGVYEQYF
CDR3nt: TGCAGTGCTCCCGGGGTATACGAGCAGTACTTC

v_gene: TRBV20-1
abundance: NA
j_gene: TRBJ2-3
d_gene: TRBD2
len: 14
CDR3aa: CSALRGLVTDTQYF
CDR3nt: TGCAGTGCCCTTAGGGGACTAGTCACAGATACGCAGTATTTT

v_gene: TRBV7-9
abundance: few
j_gene: TRBJ2-1
d_gene: TRBD2
len: 14
CDR3aa: CASSPGGGIDEQFF
CDR3nt: TGTGCCAGCAGCCCCGGGGGGGGGATCGATGAGCAGTTCTTC

v_gene: TRBV12-5
abundance: many
j_gene: TRBJ2-5
d_gene: TRBD2
len: 16
CDR3aa: CASGLGLAGGLETQYF
CDR3nt: TGTGCTAGTGGTTTGGGGCTAGCGGGGGGTTTGGAGACCCAGTACTTC

v_gene: TRBV3-1
abundance: NA
j_gene: TRBJ2-1
d_gene: NA
len: 16
CDR3aa: CASSLFQGSFYNEQFF
CDR3nt: TGTGCCAGCAGCCTATTTCAGGGTTCTTTTTACAATGAGCAGTTCTTC

v_gene: TRBV15
abundance: many
j_gene: TRBJ1-5
d_gene: TRBD1
len: 19
CDR3aa: CATSGRGTGGRYRDQPQHF
CDR3nt: TGTGCCACCAGCGGAAGAGGGACAGGGGGCCGATATCGAGATCAGCCCCAGCATTTT

v_gene: TRBV19
abundance: few
j_gene: TRBJ1-2
d_gene: TRBD1
len: 14
CDR3aa: CASIRTGMGNGYTF
CDR3nt: TGTGCCAGTATCCGGACAGGGATGGGGAATGGCTACACCTTC